The present T cell receptor (beta chain) was sequenced within a study of T cell repertoires in cytomegalovirus infection. Study-wide background: It can be stated that public TCR beta signatures indicated CMV infection as well as a matching HLA type.

Study outcomes and limitations: Carriers of CMV plus the relevant HLA were identified by cumulative public TCR beta family frequency.

TCRdb passed the reads through MiXCR, listing each CDR3 protein once. This sample has hundreds of thousands of distinct CDR3 sequences, with about 24% found just once. This clonotype has ten or more counts. Its matching antigen is unknown. V was trimmed by 1 base and J by 0 bases, leaving 7 bases between them. Germline assignment: CDR1 SGHTA and CDR2 FQGNSA. This CDR3 is built from 15 residues. This TCR derives from a human donor in good health (CMV status not recorded). Some clones in this sample may be carry-over from other donors' samples. This chain connects TRBV7-2 to TRBJ1-3, with unresolved D. Input material: CD8+ T cells from PBMCs. As DNA, the CDR3 is TGTGCCAGCAGCTTAGATTGGTCCTCTGGAAACACCATATATTTT. Encoded protein: CASSLDWSSGNTIYF.